A selection of T cell receptor beta chains follows, all from one sample in a study of spatial heterogeneity in lung cancer. Via MiXCR, TCRdb re-called the 5' RACE reads, giving one row per CDR3 protein. The sample yields about 80,000 distinct CDR3 sequences, approximately 21% seen once. Sample: PBMCs, taken at surgery. Every receptor here comes from a male donor with early-stage non-small cell lung cancer. CDR3s include the opening cysteine and the closing phenylalanine or tryptophan. The D gene is left open where the match is weak. Rows give clone size only sometimes, using once, few, many, or a class for an expanded clone.

j_call d_call v_call clone_size cdr3_nt cdr3_aa
TRBJ2-5 TRBD2 TRBV5-1 - TGCGCCAGCAGCAGGACTAGCGGGTCATTACAAGAGACCCAGTACTTC CASSRTSGSLQETQYF
TRBJ2-6 - TRBV5-1 - TGCGCCAGCAGCTTGATGGGCATACCTGGGGCCAACGTCCTGACTTTC CASSLMGIPGANVLTF
TRBJ2-7 - TRBV27 few TGTGCCAGCAGTTCGAGCGGGACAGTGTACGAGCAGTACTTC CASSSSGTVYEQYF
TRBJ2-5 - TRBV9 - TGTGCCAGCAGCGGGGCGGATGGGGAGACCCAGTACTTC CASSGADGETQYF
TRBJ2-3 - TRBV5-5 - TGTGCCAGCAGCTTGGAGACATTAGATACGCAGTATTTT CASSLETLDTQYF
TRBJ2-6 - TRBV28 many TGTGCCAGCAGTGCTACCCGCTCTGGGGCCAACGTCCTGACTTTC CASSATRSGANVLTF
TRBJ2-1 TRBD2 TRBV29-1 - TGCAGCGTTGTACCCTCAGGAGCGGGAGGCTACAATGAGCAGTTCTTC CSVVPSGAGGYNEQFF
TRBJ2-5 - TRBV7-2 - TGTGCCAGCAGCTTATGGGTTGGGGAGACCCAGTACTTC CASSLWVGETQYF
TRBJ2-1 TRBD1 TRBV27 - TGTGCCAGCAGACAGGGGGCCGATTACAATGAGCAGTTCTTC CASRQGADYNEQFF
TRBJ1-1 - TRBV9 - TGTGCCAGCAGCGTAGGGGATACCAAGGGGGGAGCTTTCTTT CASSVGDTKGGAFF